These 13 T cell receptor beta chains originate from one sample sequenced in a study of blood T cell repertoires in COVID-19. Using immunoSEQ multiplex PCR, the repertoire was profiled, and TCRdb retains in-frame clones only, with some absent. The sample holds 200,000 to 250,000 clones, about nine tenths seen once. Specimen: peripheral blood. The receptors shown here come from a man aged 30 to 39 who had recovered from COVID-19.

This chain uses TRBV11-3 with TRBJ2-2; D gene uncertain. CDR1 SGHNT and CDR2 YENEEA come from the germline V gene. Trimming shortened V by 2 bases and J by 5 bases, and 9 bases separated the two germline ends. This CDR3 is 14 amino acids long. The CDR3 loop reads CASSLSRSTGELFF. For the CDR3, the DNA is TGTGCCAGCAGCTTATCTAGATCAACCGGGGAGCTGTTTTTT.

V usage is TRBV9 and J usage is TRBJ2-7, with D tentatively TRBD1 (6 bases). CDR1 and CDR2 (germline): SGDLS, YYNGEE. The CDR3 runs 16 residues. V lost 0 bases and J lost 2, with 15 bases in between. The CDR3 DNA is TGTGCCAGCAGCGTAGGGCTAGGGCAGGGGACCTACGAGCAGTACTTC. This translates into CASSVGLGQGTYEQYF. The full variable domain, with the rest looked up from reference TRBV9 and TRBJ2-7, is DSGVTQTPKHLITATGQRVTLRCSPRSGDLSVYWYQQSLDQGLQFLIQYYNGEERAKGNILERFSAQQFPDLHSELNLSSLELGDSALYFCASSVGLGQGTYEQYFGPGTRLTVT.

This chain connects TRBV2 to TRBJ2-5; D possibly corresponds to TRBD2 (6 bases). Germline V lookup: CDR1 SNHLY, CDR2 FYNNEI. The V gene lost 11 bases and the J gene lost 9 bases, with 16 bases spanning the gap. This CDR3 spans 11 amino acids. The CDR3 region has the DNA TGTGCCTTCTTACGGGAGATGGCCCAGTACTTC. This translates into CAFLREMAQYF.

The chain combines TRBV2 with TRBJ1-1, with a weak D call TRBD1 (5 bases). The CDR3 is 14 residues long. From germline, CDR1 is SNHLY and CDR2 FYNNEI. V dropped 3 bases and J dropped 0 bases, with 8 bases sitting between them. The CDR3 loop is CASSETDLNTEAFF. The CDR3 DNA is TGTGCCAGCAGTGAGACAGATTTGAACACTGAAGCTTTCTTT.

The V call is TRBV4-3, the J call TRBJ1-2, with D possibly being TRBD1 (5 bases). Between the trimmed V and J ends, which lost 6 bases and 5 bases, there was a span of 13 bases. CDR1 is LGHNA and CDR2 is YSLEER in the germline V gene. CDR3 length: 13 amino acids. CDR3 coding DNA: TGCGCCAGCAGGGGAGGGGATTTTTATGGCTACACCTTC. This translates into CASRGGDFYGYTF.

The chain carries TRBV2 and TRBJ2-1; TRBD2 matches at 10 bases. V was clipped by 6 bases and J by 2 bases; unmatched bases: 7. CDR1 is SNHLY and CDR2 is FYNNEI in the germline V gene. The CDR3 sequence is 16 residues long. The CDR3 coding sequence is TGTGCCAGCAGGGCACTAGCGGGGTTTACCTACAATGAGCAGTTCTTC. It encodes CASRALAGFTYNEQFF.

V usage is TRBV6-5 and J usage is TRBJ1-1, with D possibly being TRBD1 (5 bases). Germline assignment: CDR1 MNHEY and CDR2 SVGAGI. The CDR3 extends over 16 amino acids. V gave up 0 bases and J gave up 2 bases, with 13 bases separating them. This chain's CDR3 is CASSYSGAEFNTEAFF. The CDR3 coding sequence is TGTGCCAGCAGTTACTCTGGGGCGGAATTTAACACTGAAGCTTTCTTT.

CDR3 in DNA: TGTGCCACCAGTGATTTTGGAGAGAACAGGGGAGAGGAAAAACTGTTTTTT. It specifies CATSDFGENRGEEKLFF. The V call is TRBV24-1, the J call TRBJ1-4, with 7 nucleotides matching TRBD1. Trimming removed 1 base from V and 8 bases from J; junction bases left unmatched: 12. This CDR3 has 17 residues. The V gene's germline CDR1 is KGHDR and CDR2 SFDVKD.

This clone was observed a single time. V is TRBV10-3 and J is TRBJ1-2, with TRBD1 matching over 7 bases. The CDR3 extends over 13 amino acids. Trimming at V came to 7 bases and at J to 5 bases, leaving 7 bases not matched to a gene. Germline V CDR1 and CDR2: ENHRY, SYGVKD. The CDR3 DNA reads TGTGCCATCACCACGGGACAGATTTATGGCTACACCTTC. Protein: CAITTGQIYGYTF.

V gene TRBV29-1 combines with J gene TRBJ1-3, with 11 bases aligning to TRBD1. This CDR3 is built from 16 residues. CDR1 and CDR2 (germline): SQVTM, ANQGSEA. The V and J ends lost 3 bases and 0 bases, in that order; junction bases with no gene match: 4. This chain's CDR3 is CSVDSGTGGSGNTIYF. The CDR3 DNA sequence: TGCAGCGTTGATTCCGGGACAGGGGGCTCTGGAAACACCATATATTTT.

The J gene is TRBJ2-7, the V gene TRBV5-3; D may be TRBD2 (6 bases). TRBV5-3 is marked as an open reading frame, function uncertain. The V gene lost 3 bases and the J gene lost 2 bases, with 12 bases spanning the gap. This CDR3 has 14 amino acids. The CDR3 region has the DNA TGTGCCAGAAGCTGGTGGGGGAGGACCTACGAGCAGTACTTC. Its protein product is CARSWWGRTYEQYF.

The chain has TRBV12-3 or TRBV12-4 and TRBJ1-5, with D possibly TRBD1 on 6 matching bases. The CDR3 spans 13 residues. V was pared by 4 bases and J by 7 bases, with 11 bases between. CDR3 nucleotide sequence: TGTGCCAGCAGTTACAGGGTAAGACAGCCCCAGCATTTT. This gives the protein CASSYRVRQPQHF.

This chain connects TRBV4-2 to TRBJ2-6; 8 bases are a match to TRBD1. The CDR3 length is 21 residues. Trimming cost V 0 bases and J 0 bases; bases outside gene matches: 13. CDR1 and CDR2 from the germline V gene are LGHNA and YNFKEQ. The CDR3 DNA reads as TGTGCCAGCAGCCAAGATGGGACAGGAGTTCTCACGTTCTCTGGGGCCAACGTCCTGACTTTC. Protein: CASSQDGTGVLTFSGANVLTF.